This T cell receptor beta chain was captured by sequencing in a study of blood T cell repertoires in COVID-19. As for the study in general: The United States, Italy and Spain provided the acute and convalescent COVID-19 samples.

As to this clone: An end of the junction differs from the germline gene, which may be a read error.

The authors' processing: Counts of nucleated cells, estimated from reference gene primer amplification, were obtained. Sequenced by immunoSEQ multiplex PCR; TCRdb stores in-frame clones only, minus some. For V, J and clone size, that table is used; D and trimming come from the DNA. The sample includes more than 300,000 clones, roughly 87% of them seen just once. This CDR3 spans 22 amino acids. Germline V CDR1 and CDR2: LGHNA, YSLEER. Participants were aged about 18 to 89 years from about two dozen US areas. Cohort allocation depended upon clinical history that participants reported. This TCR was recovered from a woman between 45 and 65 years old who had recovered from COVID-19. J is TRBJ1-1 and V is TRBV4-3; 9 positions match TRBD1. The specimen sequenced was PBMCs or T cells enriched from blood (not recorded which). CDR3 sequence reads: CARSQVRLGQGHRLVMNTEAFF. DNA of the CDR3: TGCGCCAGGAGCCAAGTCCGGCTAGGACAGGGGCACCGCCTCGTAATGAACACTGAAGCTTTCTTT.